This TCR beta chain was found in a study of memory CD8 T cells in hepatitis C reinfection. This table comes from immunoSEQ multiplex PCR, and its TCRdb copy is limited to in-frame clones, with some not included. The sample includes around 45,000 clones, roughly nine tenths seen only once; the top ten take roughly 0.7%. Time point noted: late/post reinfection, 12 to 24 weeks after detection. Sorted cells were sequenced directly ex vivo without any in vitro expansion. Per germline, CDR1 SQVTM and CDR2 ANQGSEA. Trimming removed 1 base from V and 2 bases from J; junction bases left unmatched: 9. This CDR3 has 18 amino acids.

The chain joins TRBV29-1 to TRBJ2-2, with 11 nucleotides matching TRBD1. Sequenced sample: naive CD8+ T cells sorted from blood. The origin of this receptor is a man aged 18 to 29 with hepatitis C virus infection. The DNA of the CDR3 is TGCAGCGTTGAAGCTCGGAGCGGACAGGGGGCAAACACCGGGGAGCTGTTTTTT. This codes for CSVEARSGQGANTGELFF.